This record concerns one T cell receptor (beta chain) sequence. Its cognate antigen is unknown. Trimming at V came to 3 bases and at J to 0 bases, leaving 5 bases not matched to a gene. There are 16 residues in the CDR3. Germline values: CDR1 SEHNR, CDR2 FQNEAQ (reference sequence). The record originates from a study of shared clonotypes between healthy human individuals. Study-wide background: Donors were a couple of women and a few men aged 18 to 49. A donor's plate count was three for CD4 naive and three for CD4 memory; CD8 naive had two and CD8 memory one.

At deep level, the assay was performed. The protocol was immunoSEQ multiplex PCR, while the TCRdb copy is restricted to in-frame clones and leaves out a portion. Of approximately 980,000 clones listed, 60% to 85% were seen once; the top ten hold roughly 1.5%. Study findings and constraints: Relative to their counterparts shared across all four donors, non-shared clonotypes exhibited diminished generation probabilities.

The chain combines TRBV7-9 with TRBJ2-3; TRBD2 matches 8 bases. Material: memory CD4+ T cells sorted from blood. Subset here: CD45RA-negative fraction. The TCR sequence derives from a man aged 18 to 30 in good health. The CDR3 nucleotides are TGTGCCAGCAGCTTCGGCGGGGGGCCTAGCACAGATACGCAGTATTTT. It yields the protein CASSFGGGPSTDTQYF.